This T cell receptor (beta chain) was sequenced during a study of OX40 agonist ivuxolimab in advanced cancers. Study summary: Ivuxolimab, an agonist antibody against OX40 (CD134), was given to patients. Hepatocellular carcinoma, melanoma, renal cell or head and neck cancer occurred in dose-escalation patients. Findings of the study overall: Relative to CD4+ cells, CD8+ T cells on average had more expanded clones.

Assay: immunoSEQ multiplex PCR; the TCRdb copy retains only in-frame clones and omits some. The table records approximately 52,000 clones, more than 80% of them present only once. Concerning this clone itself: Its target is not known.

V gave up 5 bases and J gave up 3 bases, with 13 bases separating them. From germline, CDR1 is SQVTM and CDR2 ANQGSEA. CDR3 size: 13 residues. The TCR was taken from an adult with an advanced solid tumor such as melanoma, head and neck, liver or kidney cancer. The sequencing here drew on CD4+ or CD8+ T cells sorted from blood, taken in a trial of the OX40 agonist ivuxolimab. The chain employs TRBV29-1 and TRBJ1-1; D possibly corresponds to TRBD1 (5 bases). CDR3 amino acids: CSVNRRVDTEAFF. CDR3 DNA: TGCAGCGTTAACAGGAGAGTAGACACTGAAGCTTTCTTT.